Here is one T cell receptor beta chain with its context. V lost 3 bases, J lost 4 bases, and 7 bases stayed unmatched. Germline CDR1 reads SGHRS; CDR2 reads YFSETQ. The CDR3 extends over 15 amino acids. The source of the sample is a study of blood T cell repertoires in COVID-19. The method was immunoSEQ multiplex PCR; TCRdb's version includes in-frame clones alone and lacks a portion of them. The data show about 240,000 clones, about 82% seen once. The chain has TRBV5-1 and TRBJ1-1; 9 positions match TRBD1. The material sequenced was peripheral blood. The sequence was obtained from an elderly man with acute or convalescent COVID-19. The CDR3 region is CASSWTGAIPTEAFF. The CDR3 DNA reads as TGCGCCAGCAGCTGGACAGGGGCGATTCCCACTGAAGCTTTCTTT. Supplemented by reference TRBV5-1 and TRBJ1-1, the full variable domain reads KAGVTQTPRYLIKTRGQQVTLSCSPISGHRSVSWYQQTPGQGLQFLFEYFSETQRNKGNFPGRFSGRQFSNSRSEMNVSTLELGDSALYLCASSWTGAIPTEAFFGQGTRLTVV.